The clone carrying this T cell receptor (beta chain) was observed a single time. The antigen remains unidentified. This same CDR3 is encoded by further DNA sequences in the sample. The data are from a study of cytomegalovirus exposure and HLA in healthy donors. Notes on the study in general: For most TCR sequences rarity was the rule, although some public TCRs occurred in many donors. A missense DCLRE1C variant was associated with V- and J-gene trimming of TCR beta chains in a later analysis, and an independent cohort replicated the association.

A multiplex PCR was run with 60 Vbeta primers and 13 Jbeta primers. TCRdb's table, derived via immunoSEQ multiplex PCR, lists solely in-frame clones and lacks some. The table shows about 140,000 clones, with under 70% occurring only once. Trimming shortened V by 4 bases and J by 0 bases, and 4 bases separated the two germline ends. The CDR3 runs 12 residues. Germline V gene sequence: CDR1 SQVTM, CDR2 ANQGSEA. Sequencing was done on a sample of PBMCs. This chain connects TRBV29-1 to TRBJ1-5, with D unclear. The receptor was derived from a woman aged 60-75 years in good health and CMV-seronegative. Here the CDR3 DNA reads TGCAGCGTTGGCGGTAGCAATCAGCCCCAGCATTTT. Residues: CSVGGSNQPQHF. Drawing the rest from reference TRBV29-1 and TRBJ1-5, the complete variable domain is SAVISQKPSRDICQRGTSLTIQCQVDSQVTMMFWYRQQPGQSLTLIATANQGSEATYESGFVIDKFPISRPNLTFSTLTVSNMSPEDSSIYLCSVGGSNQPQHFGDGTRLSIL.